The rows below give T cell receptor beta chains drawn from one sample of a study of T cell responses to AZD1222 COVID-19 vaccine. The protocol was immunoSEQ multiplex PCR, while the TCRdb copy is restricted to in-frame clones and leaves out a portion. Of roughly 120,000 clones in the sample, around 90% were seen once. Sample: peripheral blood, taken on day 0 of AZD1222 vaccination. These receptors came from an adult in good health. CDR3s include the opening cysteine and the closing phenylalanine or tryptophan. A D gene is named only where the DNA matches it firmly. Only some rows state a clone size, as once, few, many or a class for expanded clones.

V	size	length	J	D	CDR3	DNA
TRBV29-1	-	13	TRBJ1-4	-	CSVGDGIGEKLFF	TGCAGCGTTGGAGACGGGATAGGTGAAAAACTGTTTTTT
TRBV7-2	-	14	TRBJ2-5	-	CASSPSWGEETQYF	TGTGCCAGCAGCCCCTCCTGGGGAGAAGAGACCCAGTACTTC
TRBV2	-	15	TRBJ1-5	-	CASTTEGVPNQPQHF	TGTGCCAGCACCACCGAGGGTGTACCCAATCAGCCCCAGCATTTT
TRBV4-2	-	15	TRBJ1-4	-	CASSQDRVTNEKLFF	TGTGCCAGCAGCCAAGACAGGGTAACTAATGAAAAACTGTTTTTT
TRBV2	-	13	TRBJ1-1	-	CASNRMVGTEAFF	TGTGCCAGCAATCGGATGGTGGGCACTGAAGCTTTCTTT
TRBV4-2	-	19	TRBJ1-5	-	CASSQGTNRARYSNQPQHF	TGTGCCAGCAGCCAAGGGACGAACAGGGCCCGATATAGCAATCAGCCCCAGCATTTT
TRBV19	-	15	TRBJ2-1	-	CASSPGRAPNNEQFF	TGTGCCAGTAGTCCGGGGCGGGCGCCTAACAATGAGCAGTTCTTC
TRBV19	-	13	TRBJ1-5	-	CASSRQLDQPQHF	TGTGCCAGTAGTCGACAGTTAGATCAGCCCCAGCATTTT
TRBV18	-	14	TRBJ1-5	-	CASSMGAEGQPQHF	TGTGCCAGCTCAATGGGGGCCGAAGGTCAGCCCCAGCATTTT
TRBV7-2	-	15	TRBJ2-7	-	CASSPRALSSYEQYF	TGTGCCAGCAGCCCCCGGGCCCTAAGCTCCTACGAGCAGTACTTC
TRBV19	-	14	TRBJ1-2	-	CASSISGANYGYTF	TGTGCCAGTAGTATTTCAGGAGCAAACTATGGCTACACCTTC
TRBV21-1	-	14	TRBJ2-1	-	CARLAGDSYNEQFF	TGTGCCAGACTAGCGGGAGACTCCTACAATGAGCAGTTCTTC
TRBV10-2	-	15	TRBJ1-1	-	CASSDPQGQRTEAFF	TGCGCCAGCAGTGACCCGCAGGGGCAGAGGACTGAAGCTTTCTTT
TRBV19	-	12	TRBJ1-2	-	CASSRRTDGYTF	TGTGCCAGTAGTAGGCGGACAGACGGCTACACCTTC
TRBV9	once	15	TRBJ2-1	-	CASSVGGSGVNEQFF	TGTGCCAGCAGCGTAGGGGGGTCTGGGGTCAATGAGCAGTTCTTC
TRBV19	-	16	TRBJ2-5	-	CASSIAAGSWGKTQYF	TGTGCCAGTAGTATAGCAGCCGGCAGCTGGGGAAAGACCCAGTACTTC
TRBV2	-	13	TRBJ2-5	-	CASSEVGLETQYF	TGTGCCAGCAGTGAAGTAGGGTTGGAGACCCAGTACTTC
TRBV27	once	13	TRBJ2-5	TRBD2	CASSGLAEETQYF	TGTGCCAGCAGTGGGCTAGCGGAAGAGACCCAGTACTTC
TRBV21-1	-	16	TRBJ2-2	-	CARPDRDRPPTGELFF	TGTGCCAGGCCGGACCGGGACAGGCCTCCCACCGGGGAGCTGTTTTTT
TRBV18	-	13	TRBJ1-5	-	CASSPGGGQPQHF	TGTGCCAGCTCACCAGGGGGAGGTCAGCCCCAGCATTTT
TRBV6-5	-	13	TRBJ1-1	-	CASSSTLNTEAFF	TGTGCCAGCAGCAGTACCCTGAACACTGAAGCTTTCTTT
TRBV5-1	-	16	TRBJ2-4	-	CASSLSGGIAKNIQYF	TGCGCCAGCAGCTTGTCAGGGGGGATTGCCAAAAACATTCAGTACTTC
TRBV10-1	-	13	TRBJ1-1	-	CASTLSGNTEAFF	TGCGCCAGCACGCTGTCGGGGAACACTGAAGCTTTCTTT
TRBV5-1	-	14	TRBJ1-2	-	CASSLEGGLRGYTF	TGCGCCAGCAGCTTGGAGGGCGGTCTGCGGGGCTACACCTTC
TRBV11-2	-	15	TRBJ1-3	-	CASSLGAGIGNTIYF	TGTGCCAGCAGCTTAGGAGCAGGGATCGGAAACACCATATATTTT
TRBV30	-	15	TRBJ1-2	TRBD1	CAWGIPGQPYYGYTF	TGTGCCTGGGGGATCCCGGGACAGCCTTACTATGGCTACACCTTC
TRBV5-1	-	16	TRBJ1-1	TRBD1	CASSLTGQGAGTEAFF	TGCGCCAGCAGCTTGACAGGACAGGGGGCCGGGACTGAAGCTTTCTTT
TRBV14	-	15	TRBJ1-5	TRBD1	CASSQPTGARGSQHF	TGTGCCAGCAGCCAGCCCACAGGGGCCCGCGGGTCCCAGCATTTT
TRBV14	many	17	TRBJ1-6	-	CASSQSGWISYNSPLHF	TGTGCCAGCAGCCAATCCGGGTGGATCTCCTATAATTCACCCCTCCACTTT
TRBV10-3	-	13	TRBJ1-1	TRBD1	CAISWDSNTEAFF	TGTGCCATCAGTTGGGACAGCAACACTGAAGCTTTCTTT
TRBV5-6	once	16	TRBJ2-3	-	CASSPGPGGGADTQYF	TGTGCCAGCAGTCCGGGCCCAGGAGGAGGCGCAGATACGCAGTATTTT
TRBV25-1	-	13	TRBJ1-2	-	CASSEWPDYGYTF	TGTGCCAGCAGTGAATGGCCAGACTATGGCTACACCTTC
TRBV6-2/TRBV6-3	-	16	TRBJ2-5	TRBD2	CASSLASGIPGETQYF	TGTGCCAGCAGTTTGGCTAGCGGCATCCCGGGGGAGACCCAGTACTTC
TRBV2	once	15	TRBJ2-3	TRBD2	CASIRLAGGGNTQYF	TGTGCCAGCATAAGGCTAGCGGGAGGGGGAAATACGCAGTATTTT
TRBV7-9	few	16	TRBJ2-2	TRBD1	CASSLDRQGNSGELFF	TGTGCCAGCAGCTTAGACCGACAGGGTAACTCCGGGGAGCTGTTTTTT
TRBV6-6	-	14	TRBJ1-1	TRBD1	CASSSGTGITEAFF	TGTGCCAGCAGTTCCGGGACAGGGATCACTGAAGCTTTCTTT
TRBV5-5	-	15	TRBJ1-6	-	CASSPSQGNNSPLHF	TGTGCCAGCAGCCCGTCGCAGGGAAATAATTCACCCCTCCACTTT
TRBV6-1	-	14	TRBJ1-2	TRBD1	CASSDTLQGDGYTF	TGTGCCAGCAGTGACACCTTACAGGGGGATGGCTACACCTTC
TRBV3-1/TRBV3-2	-	15	TRBJ2-1	TRBD2	CASSFTSGEDNEQFF	TGTGCCAGCAGCTTCACTAGCGGGGAAGACAATGAGCAGTTCTTC
TRBV18	-	15	TRBJ2-7	TRBD2	CASSSETSFSYEQYF	TGTGCCAGCTCATCTGAGACTAGCTTCTCCTACGAGCAGTACTTC
TRBV28	-	16	TRBJ1-4	-	CASSLALGGANEKLFF	TGTGCCAGCAGCCTAGCCCTCGGGGGGGCTAATGAAAAACTGTTTTTT
TRBV7-9	once	15	TRBJ2-4	-	CASSAGSQDGILGYF	TGTGCCAGCAGCGCCGGGTCACAGGATGGTATTCTGGGGTACTTC
TRBV19	-	18	TRBJ2-7	-	CASSIQGAAWERTPEQYF	TGTGCCAGTAGTATTCAAGGGGCCGCCTGGGAGCGCACCCCCGAGCAGTACTTC
TRBV5-1	-	17	TRBJ2-6	-	CASSTGLLSSGANVLTF	TGCGCCAGCAGCACGGGACTTCTGAGCTCTGGGGCCAACGTCCTGACTTTC
TRBV15	-	16	TRBJ1-5	-	CATSSTQTYSNQPQHF	TGTGCCACCAGCAGTACTCAGACGTATAGCAATCAGCCCCAGCATTTT
TRBV18	-	15	TRBJ2-2	-	CASSRTASNTGELFF	TGTGCCAGCTCAAGGACAGCCTCGAACACCGGGGAGCTGTTTTTT
TRBV6-6	-	14	TRBJ2-7	-	CASSYSSEGNEQYF	TGTGCCAGCAGTTACTCGAGTGAGGGAAACGAGCAGTACTTC
TRBV30	-	13	TRBJ1-3	-	CAWRGPSGNTIYF	TGTGCCTGGAGGGGTCCCTCTGGAAACACCATATATTTT
TRBV7-2	-	12	TRBJ1-1	-	CASSPMGFVAFF	TGTGCCAGCAGCCCTATGGGCTTCGTGGCTTTCTTT
TRBV7-9	-	16	TRBJ2-7	TRBD1	CASSLGGRTGRLEQYF	TGTGCCAGCAGCTTAGGTGGGAGGACAGGGCGGCTCGAGCAGTACTTC
TRBV7-7	-	19	TRBJ2-1	TRBD2	CASSFPTGGTSGHYNEQFF	TGTGCCAGCAGCTTCCCGACAGGCGGGACTAGCGGGCACTACAATGAGCAGTTCTTC